Listed below are T cell receptor beta chains from one sample, sequenced in a study of T cells in Graves' hyperthyroidism and ophthalmopathy. TCRdb re-analysed the multiplex PCR reads in MiXCR, keeping a single row per CDR3 protein. The data contain about 480,000 distinct CDR3 sequences, roughly 14% of them singletons. Sequencing was done on a sample of blood. These TCRs come from a woman younger than 30 with Graves' hyperthyroidism. Both conserved end residues are part of each CDR3. A D gene is named only where the DNA matches it firmly. The size of a clone is reported for some rows only, either as once, few or many, or as a class for expanded clones.

>-|TRBJ2-7|many|TRBV10-3
CAILKGSGNYEQYF
TGTGCCATTCTAAAAGGGTCAGGGAACTACGAGCAGTACTTC
>TRBD1|TRBJ1-2|many|TRBV19
CASGQGENYGYTF
TGTGCCAGCGGACAGGGGGAGAACTATGGCTACACCTTC
>-|TRBJ2-3|many|TRBV5-8
CASSLATPSTDTQYF
TGTGCCAGCAGCTTAGCTACACCTAGCACAGATACGCAGTATTTT
>TRBD2|TRBJ2-1|once|TRBV19
CASSFGTSGRPSYNEQFF
TGTGCCAGTAGTTTCGGGACTAGCGGAAGACCCTCCTACAATGAGCAGTTCTTC
>TRBD2|TRBJ2-1|-|TRBV20-1
CSARDRLAGGRSYNEQFF
TGCAGTGCTAGAGATCGGCTAGCGGGAGGTCGCTCCTACAATGAGCAGTTCTTC
>TRBD1|TRBJ2-2|-|TRBV12-3/TRBV12-4
CASSLWAGGLGELFF
TGTGCCAGCAGTTTATGGGCAGGGGGCCTCGGGGAGCTGTTTTTT
>-|TRBJ1-2|many|TRBV9
CASSVVSGYGYTF
TGTGCCAGCAGCGTAGTATCCGGGTATGGCTACACCTTC
>TRBD2|TRBJ2-1|many|TRBV30
CAWNDLAVQFF
TGTGCCTGGAACGATCTAGCGGTGCAGTTCTTC
>TRBD2|TRBJ2-1|-|TRBV5-6
CASSNLAGGIDEQFF
TGTGCCAGCAGCAACCTAGCGGGAGGGATCGATGAGCAGTTCTTC
>-|TRBJ1-1|-|TRBV30
CAYQGGNTEAFF
TGTGCCTACCAGGGAGGGAACACTGAAGCTTTCTTT
>-|TRBJ2-7|many|TRBV12-3/TRBV12-4
CASSLWGILGEQYF
TGTGCCAGCAGTTTATGGGGTATCTTGGGCGAGCAGTACTTC
>-|TRBJ2-3|many|TRBV5-1
CASSLDSTRDTQYF
TGCGCCAGCAGCTTGGACAGCACCAGAGATACGCAGTATTTT
>-|TRBJ1-1|few|TRBV6-5
CASSYSPETEAFF
TGTGCCAGCAGTTACTCACCCGAGACTGAAGCTTTCTTT
>-|TRBJ2-1|-|TRBV2
CASSRQRGSYEQFF
TGTGCCAGCTCGAGACAGAGAGGATCCTATGAGCAGTTCTTC
>-|TRBJ1-2|many|TRBV9
CASSKDRSYGYTF
TGTGCCAGCAGCAAGGATAGGTCCTATGGCTACACCTTC
>TRBD1|TRBJ1-3|few|TRBV30
CAWGTPNRGGGNTIYF
TGTGCCTGGGGCACCCCTAACAGGGGAGGGGGAAACACCATATATTTT
>TRBD1|TRBJ1-2|many|TRBV18
CASSGTVYGYTF
TGTGCCAGCTCCGGGACAGTATATGGCTACACCTTC
>TRBD2|TRBJ2-1|many|TRBV3-1
CASSQDGTSGRVNEQFF
TGTGCCAGCAGCCAAGATGGGACTAGCGGGAGGGTGAATGAGCAGTTCTTC
>-|TRBJ1-1|many|TRBV30
CAWKSVPNTEAFF
TGTGCCTGGAAATCGGTTCCGAACACTGAAGCTTTCTTT
>TRBD1|TRBJ1-1|many|TRBV12-3/TRBV12-4
CASSPLRRTGLNTEAFF
TGTGCCAGCAGTCCGCTACGTCGGACAGGACTGAACACTGAAGCTTTCTTT
>TRBD2|TRBJ2-1|many|TRBV24-1
CATSDFTSGRSDEQFF
TGTGCCACCAGTGATTTCACTAGCGGGAGAAGCGATGAGCAGTTCTTC
>-|TRBJ1-1|-|TRBV15
CATSRDEETEAFF
TGTGCCACCAGCAGAGATGAGGAGACTGAAGCTTTCTTT
>-|TRBJ1-4|many|TRBV30
CAWSKGKTNEKLFF
TGTGCCTGGAGCAAGGGGAAGACTAATGAAAAACTGTTTTTT
>TRBD2|TRBJ2-1|-|TRBV10-3
CAIRVTSGSRNEQFF
TGTGCCATCAGGGTGACTAGCGGGAGTCGAAATGAGCAGTTCTTC
>-|TRBJ2-5|many|TRBV3-1
CASSQEDRRGETQYF
TGTGCCAGCAGCCAAGAGGACAGGAGGGGGGAGACCCAGTACTTC
>TRBD1|TRBJ1-1|-|TRBV20-1
CSARGGRTGGTEAFF
TGCAGTGCTAGGGGGGGGCGGACAGGGGGCACTGAAGCTTTCTTT
>-|TRBJ1-2|few|TRBV19
CASSPYTTSSGGYTF
TGTGCCAGTAGTCCTTATACAACTAGCTCAGGCGGCTACACCTTC
>TRBD1|TRBJ2-5|few|TRBV2
CASWRGTGARETQYF
TGTGCCAGCTGGCGGGGGACAGGGGCGAGAGAGACCCAGTACTTC
>TRBD2|TRBJ2-1|medium-sized|TRBV30
CARGYGAGVTEQFF
TGTGCCCGGGGCTATGGAGCGGGAGTGACTGAGCAGTTCTTC